These 15 T cell receptor beta chains were sequenced from one sample in a study of shared clonotypes between healthy human individuals. TCRdb's table, derived via immunoSEQ multiplex PCR, lists solely in-frame clones and lacks some. The sample has about 490,000 clones; less than 80% are singletons. Sequencing was done on a sample of PBMCs. Receptors were obtained from a middle-aged woman in good health. Some clones in this sample may be carry-over from other donors' samples.

The genes are TRBV7-9 and TRBJ1-6, with D possibly TRBD1 on 6 matching bases. Germline V gene lookup returns CDR1 SEHNR and CDR2 FQNEAQ (reference sequence). Trimming removed 2 bases from V and 14 bases from J, with 19 bases in between. The CDR3 loop spans 15 amino acids. The CDR3 loop is CASSLLGTTEVALHF. CDR3 sequence (DNA): TGTGCCAGCAGCTTACTCGGGACAACCGAAGTAGCCCTCCACTTT.

This clone was observed many times. This chain uses TRBV7-9 with TRBJ2-5; weak D call: TRBD2 (6 bases). The CDR3 is made up of 12 amino acids. Germline V lookup: CDR1 SEHNR, CDR2 FQNEAQ (reference sequence). Trimming took 5 bases from V and 5 from J, leaving 9 bases between them. CDR3 sequence: CASSREEETQYF. The CDR3 coding sequence is TGTGCCAGCAGCAGGGAGGAGGAGACCCAGTACTTC.

This clone was observed a handful of times. V is TRBV6-1 and J is TRBJ2-7, with D maybe TRBD2 (6 bases). From germline, CDR1 is MNHNS and CDR2 SASEGT. Trimming left V 1 base short and J 2 bases short, with 12 bases between. The CDR3 totals 15 residues. The CDR3, as DNA: TGTGCCAGCAGTGAAGATGTGGGCGGGACCTACGAGCAGTACTTC. It translates to CASSEDVGGTYEQYF.

The chain is built from TRBV5-4 and TRBJ2-5; TRBD2 might be the D (5 bases). The CDR3 is 15 amino acids. The V gene's germline CDR1 is SGHNT and CDR2 YYREEE (reference sequence). The V and J ends lost 0 bases and 5 bases respectively, with 14 bases between them. The CDR3 DNA is TGTGCCAGCAGCTTGGGGACTTCTTTCGGGGAGACCCAGTACTTC. It is translated as CASSLGTSFGETQYF.

The chain has TRBV5-1 and TRBJ2-7; 12 bases agree with TRBD1. V was clipped by 3 bases and J by 7 bases; unmatched bases: 8. Germline V gene data show CDR1 as SGHRS and CDR2 as YFSETQ. The CDR3 length is 15 residues. The CDR3 sequence: CASSSPGQGAGEQYF. CDR3 DNA sequence: TGCGCCAGCAGCTCTCCGGGACAGGGGGCGGGAGAGCAGTACTTC. The full variable domain, completed using reference TRBV5-1 and TRBJ2-7, is KAGVTQTPRYLIKTRGQQVTLSCSPISGHRSVSWYQQTPGQGLQFLFEYFSETQRNKGNFPGRFSGRQFSNSRSEMNVSTLELGDSALYLCASSSPGQGAGEQYFGPGTRLTVT.

The CDR3 region has the DNA TGTGCCAGCAGCTTAGGTCCTTTACAGGGGGCTAGTGGCTACACCTTC. Amino acid sequence: CASSLGPLQGASGYTF. This chain connects TRBV7-9 to TRBJ1-2, with 9 positions matching TRBD1. The germline CDR1 and CDR2 sequences are SEHNR and FQNEAQ (reference sequence). The trim removed 1 base at V and 7 bases at J, leaving 10 bases unmatched. The CDR3 loop spans 16 amino acids.

The chain employs TRBV7-2 and TRBJ2-7, with D tentatively TRBD2 (7 bases). Trimming cost V 0 bases and J 4 bases, with 10 bases left between them. The CDR3 has 14 residues. CDR1 and CDR2 from the germline V gene are SGHTA and FQGNSA. The CDR3 protein is CASSLAKGGYEQYF. CDR3 bases: TGTGCCAGCAGCTTAGCGAAGGGGGGGTACGAGCAGTACTTC.

The chain has TRBV11-2 and TRBJ2-7; D call uncertain. CDR3 length: 14 residues. The germline gives CDR1 SGHAT, CDR2 FQNNGV. Trimming left V 1 base short and J 2 bases short, with 9 bases between. CDR3 in amino acids: CASSLVPGTYEQYF. The DNA of the CDR3 is TGTGCCAGCAGCTTAGTTCCTGGGACCTACGAGCAGTACTTC. Full variable domain (outside the CDR3, taken from reference TRBV11-2 and TRBJ2-7): EAGVAQSPRYKIIEKRQSVAFWCNPISGHATLYWYQQILGQGPKLLIQFQNNGVVDDSQLPKDRFSAERLKGVDSTLKIQPAKLEDSAVYLCASSLVPGTYEQYFGPGTRLTVT.

The V call is TRBV19, the J call TRBJ1-4; perhaps TRBD1 as D (6 bases). Trimming stripped 7 bases from V and 4 bases from J, with 16 bases between. CDR3 length equals 15 residues. The germline V gene encodes CDR1 LNHDA and CDR2 SQIVND (reference sequence). The CDR3 DNA reads TGTGCCAGTACCAGGAACAGGGAACTTAATGAAAAACTGTTTTTT. Translated, it gives CASTRNRELNEKLFF.

V is TRBV7-7 and J is TRBJ2-1; no clear D gene. V was trimmed by 3 bases and J by 0 bases, leaving 9 bases between them. The CDR3 contains 15 residues. From germline, CDR1 is SSHAT and CDR2 FNYEAQ (reference sequence). The DNA of the CDR3 is TGTGCCAGCAGCTTGCTGGCGAGCTCCTACAATGAGCAGTTCTTC. Translating gives CASSLLASSYNEQFF.

Ten or more counts support this clone. CDR3 amino acids: CASSQGNEKLFF. CDR3 coding DNA: TGCGCCAGCAGCCAAGGCAATGAAAAACTGTTTTTT. The V gene is TRBV4-3, the J gene TRBJ1-4; D call uncertain. Looked up from germline, CDR1 is LGHNA and CDR2 is YSLEER. Deletions cut 1 base from V and 5 bases from J, with 2 bases between. The CDR3 length is 12 residues.

The V call is TRBV6-1, the J call TRBJ2-5; no definite D call. Germline CDR1 reads MNHNS; CDR2 reads SASEGT. The CDR3 contains 16 residues. Trimming shortened V by 0 bases and J by 5 bases, and 16 bases separated the two germline ends. This CDR3 reads CASSEALEYPTETQYF. CDR3 sequence (DNA): TGTGCCAGCAGTGAAGCTCTCGAATACCCAACGGAGACCCAGTACTTC.

This chain uses TRBV18 with TRBJ2-5; no clear D. The V gene's germline CDR1 is KGHSH and CDR2 LQKENI. CDR3 length equals 15 residues. V gave up 4 bases and J gave up 4 bases, with 16 bases separating them. CDR3 in DNA: TGTGCCAGCTCACTCTACGGATCGGTGGGAGAGACCCAGTACTTC. This encodes CASSLYGSVGETQYF. The entire variable domain, with the rest obtained from reference TRBV18 and TRBJ2-5, is as follows: NAGVMQNPRHLVRRRGQEARLRCSPMKGHSHVYWYRQLPEEGLKFMVYLQKENIIDESGMPKERFSAEFPKEGPSILRIQQVVRGDSAAYFCASSLYGSVGETQYFGPGTRLLVL.

The chain uses TRBV30 and TRBJ1-5; tentative D call: TRBD1 (6 bases). Germline lookup yields CDR1 GTSNPN and CDR2 SVGIG (reference sequence). V lost 7 bases and J lost 0, with 13 bases in between. The length of the CDR3 is 14 residues. The CDR3 DNA follows: TGTGCCTCCTCAGGGGACCATAGCAATCAGCCCCAGCATTTT. Its protein product is CASSGDHSNQPQHF.

The genes are TRBV28 and TRBJ2-5, with 7 nucleotides matching TRBD1. With V trimmed by 4 bases and J by 5 bases, 10 bases remained unmatched. CDR1 MDHEN and CDR2 SYDVKM come from the germline V gene. The CDR3 length is 15 residues. This CDR3 reads CASSSPTGWGETQYF. CDR3 DNA: TGTGCCAGCAGTTCCCCGACAGGGTGGGGCGAGACCCAGTACTTC.